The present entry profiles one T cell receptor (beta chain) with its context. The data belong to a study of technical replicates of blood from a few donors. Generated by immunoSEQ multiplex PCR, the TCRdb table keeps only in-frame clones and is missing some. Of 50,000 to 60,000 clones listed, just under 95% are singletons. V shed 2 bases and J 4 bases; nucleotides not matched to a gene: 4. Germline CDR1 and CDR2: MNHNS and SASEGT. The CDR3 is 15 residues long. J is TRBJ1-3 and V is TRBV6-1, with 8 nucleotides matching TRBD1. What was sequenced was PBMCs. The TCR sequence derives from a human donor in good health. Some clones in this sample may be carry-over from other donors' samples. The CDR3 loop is CASSETRGLGNTIYF. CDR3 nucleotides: TGTGCCAGCAGTGAAACCAGGGGGCTGGGAAACACCATATATTTT.